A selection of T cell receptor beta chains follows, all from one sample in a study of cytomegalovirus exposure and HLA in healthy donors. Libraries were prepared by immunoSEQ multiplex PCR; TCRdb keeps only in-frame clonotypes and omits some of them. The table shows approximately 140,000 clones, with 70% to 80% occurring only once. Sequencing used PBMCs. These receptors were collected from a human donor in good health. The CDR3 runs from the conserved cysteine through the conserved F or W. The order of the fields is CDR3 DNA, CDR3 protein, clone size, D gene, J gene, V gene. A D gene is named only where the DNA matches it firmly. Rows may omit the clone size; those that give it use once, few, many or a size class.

TGCAGCGTTAGCGGGACGATCACAGATACGCAGTATTTT | CSVSGTITDTQYF | few | TRBD2 | TRBJ2-3 | TRBV29-1
TGCGCCAGCAGCCAAGCGACGACTAGCGGGAGAGCAGATACGCAGTATTTT | CASSQATTSGRADTQYF | - | TRBD2 | TRBJ2-3 | TRBV4-1
TGTGCCAGCAGCTTAAGTGGGGGACTAGTTAGCACCGGGGAGCTGTTTTTT | CASSLSGGLVSTGELFF | - | TRBD2 | TRBJ2-2 | TRBV7-3
TGTGCTAGTGGTCTTAGTAACCCAGAGACCCAGTACTTC | CASGLSNPETQYF | - | - | TRBJ2-5 | TRBV12-5
TGTGCCAGTAGGGACAGGGCGTCGGATACGCAGTATTTT | CASRDRASDTQYF | - | TRBD1 | TRBJ2-3 | TRBV19
TGTGCCAGCAGCCCTGGACAGGGGGAATATCAGCCCCAGCATTTT | CASSPGQGEYQPQHF | - | TRBD1 | TRBJ1-5 | TRBV11-2
TGTGCCAGCAGCCGGGGTGGGAGCGACCTACTGAAGAATGAGCAGTTCTTC | CASSRGGSDLLKNEQFF | - | - | TRBJ2-1 | TRBV12-1
TGTGCCGGGGACAGGGGGTGGGGGAACACTGAAGCTTTCTTT | CAGDRGWGNTEAFF | few | TRBD1 | TRBJ1-1 | TRBV30
TGCGCCAGCAGTCTAATTGCCACAGATACGCAGTATTTT | CASSLIATDTQYF | few | - | TRBJ2-3 | TRBV4-3
TGTGCCAGCAGCTCGCAGACAGGTCTCCAAGAGACCCAGTACTTC | CASSSQTGLQETQYF | - | - | TRBJ2-5 | TRBV7-3
TGTGCCAGCAGCCTGCGGAGCGGAGAGACCCAGTACTTC | CASSLRSGETQYF | - | - | TRBJ2-5 | TRBV6-6
TGTGCCAGCGGTGAGCAGGGTCACTATGGCTACACCTTC | CASGEQGHYGYTF | - | - | TRBJ1-2 | TRBV28